The 5 T cell receptor beta chains reported below all come from one sample, sequenced in a study of blood T cell repertoires in COVID-19. Clones were sequenced by immunoSEQ multiplex PCR, and TCRdb holds only the in-frame ones, with some missing. The profile shows about 240,000 clones, approximately 90% of them singletons. The material sequenced was PBMCs or T cells enriched from blood (not recorded which). These receptors originate from a woman aged 30 to 39 who had recovered from COVID-19.

In this sample, this clone turned up a few times. A junction boundary mismatches the germline segment, possibly from a read error. The chain recombines TRBV13 with TRBJ2-5; 8 bases align to TRBD1. The germline V gene has CDR1 PRHDT and CDR2 FYEKMQ (reference sequence). The CDR3 consists of 15 residues. The CDR3 region is CASSLGPGDRETQYF. The CDR3 region has the DNA TGTGCCAGCAGCCTAGGACCCGGGGACAGGGAGACCCAGTACTTC.

There are a few counts of this clone. This chain uses TRBV6-5 with TRBJ1-1; TRBD1 is a possible D gene (6 bases). The CDR3 sequence is 15 residues long. The ends were cut back, 0 bases at V and 0 bases at J, with 8 bases in the middle. Germline V gene data show CDR1 as MNHEY and CDR2 as SVGAGI. The CDR3 loop is CASSYSDRMNTEAFF. CDR3 nucleotide sequence: TGTGCCAGCAGTTACTCCGACAGGATGAACACTGAAGCTTTCTTT.

The rearrangement joins TRBV9 to TRBJ2-1; TRBD2 matches at 9 bases. Germline lookup yields CDR1 SGDLS and CDR2 YYNGEE. The CDR3 sequence is 15 residues long. V lost 0 bases, J lost 7 bases, and 5 bases stayed unmatched. This CDR3 is CASSVEVAGVNEQFF. The DNA for the CDR3 is TGTGCCAGCAGCGTAGAGGTAGCGGGAGTAAATGAGCAGTTCTTC. The whole variable domain, remainder taken from reference TRBV9 and TRBJ2-1, is DSGVTQTPKHLITATGQRVTLRCSPRSGDLSVYWYQQSLDQGLQFLIQYYNGEERAKGNILERFSAQQFPDLHSELNLSSLELGDSALYFCASSVEVAGVNEQFFGPGTRLTVL.

The V call is TRBV7-2, the J call TRBJ2-2, with 10 positions matching TRBD2. Unmatched junction bases numbered 6, after V lost 5 bases and J lost 6 bases. CDR1 and CDR2 (germline): SGHTA, FQGNSA. This CDR3 is 15 amino acids long. The CDR3 sequence: CASSLRLAGAGELFF. DNA for the CDR3: TGTGCCAGCAGCCTGCGACTAGCGGGTGCCGGGGAGCTGTTTTTT.

The chain couples TRBV11-3 to TRBJ1-1; the D is unclear. The CDR3 runs 13 residues. V was clipped by 6 bases and J by 7 bases, with 15 bases between them. CDR1 is SGHNT, CDR2 YENEEA, per germline. CDR3 amino acids: CASSPLDSIEAFF. The CDR3 nucleotides read TGTGCCAGCAGTCCTCTAGACTCGATTGAAGCTTTCTTT.